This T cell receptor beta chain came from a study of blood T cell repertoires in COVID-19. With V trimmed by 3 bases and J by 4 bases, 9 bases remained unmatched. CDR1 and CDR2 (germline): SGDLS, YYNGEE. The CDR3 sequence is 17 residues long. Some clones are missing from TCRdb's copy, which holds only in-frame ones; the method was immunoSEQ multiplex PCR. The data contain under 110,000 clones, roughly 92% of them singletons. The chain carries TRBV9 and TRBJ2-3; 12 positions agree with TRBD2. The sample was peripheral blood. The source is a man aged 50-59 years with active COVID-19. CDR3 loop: CASSAPRLAGVPDTQYF. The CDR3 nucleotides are TGTGCCAGCAGCGCCCCACGACTAGCGGGAGTTCCAGATACGCAGTATTTT.